This T cell receptor (beta chain) was recorded in a study of shared clonotypes between healthy human individuals. In the study overall: The plates for each donor numbered three CD4 naive, three CD4 memory, two CD8 naive and one CD8 memory.

DNA at about 210 ng, 25,000 to 35,000 T cell genomes, went into sorted-subset replicate PCRs. TCRdb's copy holds only in-frame clones and misses some; the assay was immunoSEQ multiplex PCR. The repertoire holds approximately 2,200,000 clones, with around 93% as singletons. Study outcomes and limitations: Large depth notwithstanding, sorted-subset sequencing proved incomplete by rarefaction.

Naive CD8 cells, CD45RO-negative and positively selected for CCR7, excluded terminally differentiated effector memory CD45RA+ cells. All participating donors were Caucasian adults from Nashville, Tennessee. About this clone: Its antigen is not known.

Germline lookup yields CDR1 MNHEY and CDR2 SMNVEV (reference sequence). CDR3 size: 13 residues. V was pared by 3 bases and J by 7 bases, with 10 bases between. This sequence originates from a man aged 18 to 29 in good health. Some clones in this sample may be carry-over from other donors' samples. This rearrangement joins TRBV27 to TRBJ2-1; no firm D call. The sequencing sample was made of naive CD8+ T cells from PBMCs. The CDR3 sequence: CASSFWADNEQFF. The CDR3, as DNA: TGTGCCAGCAGTTTCTGGGCGGATAATGAGCAGTTCTTC.